Below, 20 T cell receptor beta chains from the same sample are listed, as sequenced in a study of CD8 T cells in Susac syndrome. Reverse transcription used about 0.45 to 1 ug RNA and random hexamers. TCRdb independently ran MiXCR on the immunoSEQ multiplex PCR reads; one entry per CDR3 protein. This table holds a few hundred thousand distinct CDR3 sequences, approximately 85% found once. The specimen was CD8+ T cells from PBMCs. Receptors were obtained from a human donor with multiple sclerosis.

A note on this clonotype: A read error may produce the germline difference seen at one junction end. This chain joins TRBV28 and TRBJ2-7, with TRBD2 identical over 9 bases. Germline V gives CDR1 MDHEN, CDR2 SYDVKM. The CDR3 length is 15 residues. CDR3 loop: CASSLPGLASNEQYF. CDR3 DNA: TGTGCCAGCAGTTTGCCGGGACTAGCCTCCAACGAGCAGTACTTC.

The chain links TRBV27 to TRBJ2-7; D gene ambiguous. This CDR3 is 15 amino acids long. Germline CDR1 MNHEY, CDR2 SMNVEV (reference sequence). V was clipped by 3 bases and J by 4 bases, with 16 bases between them. The CDR3 DNA sequence: TGTGCCAGCAGTTTTAGTGACTTAGGCCTATACGAGCAGTACTTC. Its translation is CASSFSDLGLYEQYF.

J is TRBJ1-5 and V is TRBV5-1, with D perhaps TRBD1 (5 bases). V was shortened by 10 bases and J by 5 bases, with 19 bases between the two germline ends. The CDR3 extends over 14 amino acids. The germline gives CDR1 SGHRS, CDR2 YFSETQ. This CDR3 is CAFQAHRPYQPQHF. DNA of the CDR3: TGCGCCTTCCAGGCCCACAGGCCCTATCAGCCCCAGCATTTT.

The chain links TRBV7-9 to TRBJ2-1; the D gene is possibly TRBD2 (6 bases). This CDR3 comprises 15 residues. Germline-derived CDR1 and CDR2 are SEHNR and FQNEAQ (reference sequence). Trimming pared 2 bases from V and 7 bases from J, leaving 15 bases between. CDR3 in amino acids: CASSLRDSILNEQFF. DNA for the CDR3: TGTGCCAGCAGCTTACGGGACTCGATCTTGAATGAGCAGTTCTTC.

The chain carries TRBV3-1 and TRBJ2-1; D gene unclear. This CDR3 is 12 amino acids long. CDR1 and CDR2 from the germline V gene are LGHDT and YNNKEL (reference sequence). With 3 bases removed from V and 6 bases from J, the gap between germline ends came to 6 bases. The CDR3 DNA sequence: TGTGCCAGCAGCCACAGCTCCAATGAGCAGTTCTTC. It codes for CASSHSSNEQFF.

The genes are TRBV10-3 and TRBJ2-7; the D gene is possibly TRBD1 (6 bases). In germline, CDR1 is ENHRY, CDR2 SYGVKD. CDR3 length: 15 residues. The ends were cut back, 0 bases at V and 0 bases at J, with 9 bases in the middle. The CDR3 DNA reads as TGTGCCATCAGTGAGTCGTTGGACAGCTCCTACGAGCAGTACTTC. It codes for CAISESLDSSYEQYF.

This chain joins TRBV27 and TRBJ2-7; 8 bases are a match to TRBD2. Germline V gene sequence: CDR1 MNHEY, CDR2 SMNVEV (reference sequence). V lost 5 bases and J lost 4; bases outside the gene matches: 7. The CDR3 is made up of 14 amino acids. CDR3 loop: CASSAGTRGYEQYF. The CDR3 bases are TGTGCCAGCAGTGCCGGGACTAGGGGTTACGAGCAGTACTTC.

The chain has TRBV5-4 and TRBJ2-2, with a tentative D call TRBD1 (6 bases). The CDR3 has 15 residues. Looked up from germline, CDR1 is SGHNT and CDR2 is YYREEE (reference sequence). V lost 1 base and J 1 base, leaving 8 bases between the germline ends. The CDR3 DNA reads as TGTGCCAGCAGCTTGTGGGGGCGGAACACCGGGGAGCTGTTTTTT. Its translation is CASSLWGRNTGELFF.

The chain combines TRBV5-1 with TRBJ2-7; a weak D match, TRBD2 (6 bases). The CDR3 covers 15 residues. Germline V gene sequence: CDR1 SGHRS, CDR2 YFSETQ. V lost 2 bases and J 1 base, leaving 13 bases between the germline ends. The CDR3 here is CASSFETAGSYEQYF. CDR3 DNA sequence: TGCGCCAGCAGCTTCGAGACAGCGGGTTCCTACGAGCAGTACTTC.

The V call is TRBV11-1, the J call TRBJ2-3; the D is unclear. The CDR3 loop spans 20 amino acids. CDR1 and CDR2 (germline): SGHAT, FQDESV (reference sequence). The V and J ends lost 3 bases and 2 bases respectively, with 27 bases between them. The CDR3 DNA reads TGTGCCAGCAGCTTGGTCGGAATTAAAGCTTCCCCTCTCCTCACAGATACGCAGTATTTT. It specifies CASSLVGIKASPLLTDTQYF.

This sequence joins TRBV2 and TRBJ2-7; 11 nucleotides align to TRBD2. The CDR3 is 15 residues long. Germline trimming cut 3 bases from V and 4 bases from J; bases unmatched to any gene: 5. Germline V gene data show CDR1 as SNHLY and CDR2 as FYNNEI. CDR3 amino acids: CASSETSGNIYEQYF. The CDR3 nucleotides are TGTGCCAGCAGTGAGACTAGCGGGAATATTTACGAGCAGTACTTC.

V and J are TRBV27 and TRBJ2-1; 7 bases align to TRBD2. The CDR3 loop spans 16 amino acids. V shed 7 bases, J shed 8 bases, and the junction held 17 bases outside the gene matches. The germline V gene has CDR1 MNHEY and CDR2 SMNVEV (reference sequence). The DNA for the CDR3 is TGTGCCAGCAAATGGCTAGCGGAGGCCACGGGGGATGAGCAGTTCTTC. It is translated as CASKWLAEATGDEQFF.

V and J are TRBV4-1 and TRBJ2-7; D might be TRBD1 or TRBD2, each matching 5 bases. Germline CDR1 and CDR2: MGHRA and YSYEKL. This CDR3 comprises 16 residues. Deletions cut 1 base from V and 4 bases from J, with 17 bases between. CDR3 in DNA: TGCGCCAGCAGCCAAGCCCAGGGAGCCAATCCATACGAGCAGTACTTC. Protein sequence: CASSQAQGANPYEQYF.

The chain links TRBV7-9 to TRBJ2-1; D tentatively fits TRBD1 or TRBD2 (5 bases each). The CDR3 sequence is 16 residues long. Between the trimmed V and J ends, which lost 4 bases and 4 bases, there was a span of 17 bases. Germline CDR1 reads SEHNR; CDR2 reads FQNEAQ (reference sequence). CDR3 bases: TGTGCCAGCAGCTCCACCTCCGGGACGGATTACAATGAGCAGTTCTTC. Translating gives CASSSTSGTDYNEQFF.

The chain couples TRBV12-3 or TRBV12-4 to TRBJ2-5, with TRBD2 matching over 8 bases. V shed 1 base and J 4 bases; nucleotides not matched to a gene: 11. The CDR3 length is 17 residues. The CDR3 protein is CASSLGGTAGALETQYF. The CDR3, as DNA: TGTGCCAGCAGTTTAGGCGGCACAGCGGGAGCGTTAGAGACCCAGTACTTC.

The chain links TRBV4-1 to TRBJ1-5, with unresolved D. Per the germline V gene, CDR1 is MGHRA and CDR2 is YSYEKL. V gave up 1 base and J gave up 12 bases, with 13 bases separating them. The CDR3 contains 13 residues. CDR3 DNA: TGCGCCAGCAGCCAAGGACCCGTAGCCTTCCAGCATTTT. It encodes CASSQGPVAFQHF.

The J gene is TRBJ2-2, the V gene TRBV7-2, with 9 bases matching TRBD2. Germline loops: CDR1 SGHTA, CDR2 FQGNSA. Trimming cost V 6 bases and J 3 bases; bases outside gene matches: 17. The CDR3 is made up of 19 amino acids. The CDR3 here is CASRSAGLAGVYYTGELFF. In nucleotides, the CDR3 is TGTGCCAGCAGATCCGCAGGGTTAGCGGGGGTATATTACACCGGGGAGCTGTTTTTT. The variable domain in full, completed from reference TRBV7-2 and TRBJ2-2, reads GAGVSQSPSNKVTEKGKDVELRCDPISGHTALYWYRQSLGQGLEFLIYFQGNSAPDKSGLPSDRFSAERTGGSVSTLTIQRTQQEDSAVYLCASRSAGLAGVYYTGELFFGEGSRLTVL.

The chain links TRBV19 to TRBJ2-1, with D uncertain. The CDR3 is made up of 14 amino acids. From germline, CDR1 is LNHDA and CDR2 SQIVND (reference sequence). V gave up 3 bases and J gave up 5 bases, with 11 bases separating them. DNA of the CDR3: TGTGCCAGTAGTATGGGTTCGGTTAACAATGAGCAGTTCTTC. It encodes CASSMGSVNNEQFF.

V is TRBV6-5 and J is TRBJ1-2; weak D call: TRBD1 (5 bases). The V gene's germline CDR1 is MNHEY and CDR2 SVGAGI. The CDR3 is 14 residues long. Trimming pared 2 bases from V and 1 base from J, leaving 8 bases between. The CDR3 region has the DNA TGTGCCAGCAGTTACGGGGCGAGTAACTATGGCTACACCTTC. Its translation is CASSYGASNYGYTF.

The gene calls are TRBV9 and TRBJ1-2; D call uncertain. Germline loops: CDR1 SGDLS, CDR2 YYNGEE. V lost 3 bases to trimming and J lost 4 bases, with 13 bases between them. The CDR3 runs 14 residues. Here the CDR3 DNA reads TGTGCCAGCAGCGGGGAACAGCCCGCCTATGGCTACACCTTC. Residues: CASSGEQPAYGYTF.